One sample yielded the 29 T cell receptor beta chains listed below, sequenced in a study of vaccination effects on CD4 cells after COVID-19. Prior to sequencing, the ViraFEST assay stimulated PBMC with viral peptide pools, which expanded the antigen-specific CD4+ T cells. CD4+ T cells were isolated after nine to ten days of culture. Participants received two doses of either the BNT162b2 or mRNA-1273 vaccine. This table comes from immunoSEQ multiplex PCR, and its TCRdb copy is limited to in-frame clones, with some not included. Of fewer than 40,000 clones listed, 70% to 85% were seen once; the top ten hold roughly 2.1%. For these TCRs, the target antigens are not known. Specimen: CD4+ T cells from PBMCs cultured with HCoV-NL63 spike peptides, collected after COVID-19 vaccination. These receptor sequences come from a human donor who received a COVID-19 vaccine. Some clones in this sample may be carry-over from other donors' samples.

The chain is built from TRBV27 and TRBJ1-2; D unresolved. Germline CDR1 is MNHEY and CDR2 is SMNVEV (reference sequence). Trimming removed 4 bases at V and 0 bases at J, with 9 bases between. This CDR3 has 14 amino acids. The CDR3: CASSYRATNYGYTF. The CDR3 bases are TGTGCCAGCAGTTACAGAGCCACTAACTATGGCTACACCTTC.

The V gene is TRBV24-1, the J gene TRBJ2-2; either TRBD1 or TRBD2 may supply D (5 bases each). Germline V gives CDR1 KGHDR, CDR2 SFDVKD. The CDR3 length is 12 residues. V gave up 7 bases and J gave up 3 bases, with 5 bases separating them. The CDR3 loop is CATRGHTGELFF. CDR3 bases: TGTGCCACCAGGGGACACACCGGGGAGCTGTTTTTT.

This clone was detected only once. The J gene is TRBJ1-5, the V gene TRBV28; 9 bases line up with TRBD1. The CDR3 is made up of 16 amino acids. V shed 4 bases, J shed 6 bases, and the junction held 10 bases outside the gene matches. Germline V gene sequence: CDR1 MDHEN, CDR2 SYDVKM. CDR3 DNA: TGTGCCAGCAGTTCAGGACAGGGGTTTGTTAGTCAGCCCCAGCATTTT. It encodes CASSSGQGFVSQPQHF. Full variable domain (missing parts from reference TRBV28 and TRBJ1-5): DVKVTQSSRYLVKRTGEKVFLECVQDMDHENMFWYRQDPGLGLRLIYFSYDVKMKEKGDIPEGYSVSREKKERFSLILESASTNQTSMYLCASSSGQGFVSQPQHFGDGTRLSIL.

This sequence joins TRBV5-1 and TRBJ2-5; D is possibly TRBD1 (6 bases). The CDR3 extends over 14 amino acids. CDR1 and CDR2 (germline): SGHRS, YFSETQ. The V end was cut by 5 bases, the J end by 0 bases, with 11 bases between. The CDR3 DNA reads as TGCGCCAGCAGGAAAGGGACAAACCAAGAGACCCAGTACTTC. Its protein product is CASRKGTNQETQYF.

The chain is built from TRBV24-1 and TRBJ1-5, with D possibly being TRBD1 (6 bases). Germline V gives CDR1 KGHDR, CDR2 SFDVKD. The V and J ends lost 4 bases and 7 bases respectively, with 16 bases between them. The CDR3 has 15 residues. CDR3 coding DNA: TGTGCCACCAGTGACTCACAGGGAATAGGACAGCCCCAGCATTTT. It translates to CATSDSQGIGQPQHF.

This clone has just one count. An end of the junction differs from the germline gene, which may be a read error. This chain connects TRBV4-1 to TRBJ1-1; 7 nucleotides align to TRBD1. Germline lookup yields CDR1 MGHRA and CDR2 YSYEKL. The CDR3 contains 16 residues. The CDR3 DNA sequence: TGCGCCAGCAGCGAAGAACAGGGGCTTTCGAACACTGAAGCTTTCTTT. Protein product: CASSEEQGLSNTEAFF.

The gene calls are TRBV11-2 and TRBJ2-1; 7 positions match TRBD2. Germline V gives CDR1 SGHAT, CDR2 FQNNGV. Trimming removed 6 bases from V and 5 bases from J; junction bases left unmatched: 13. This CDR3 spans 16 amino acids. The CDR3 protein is CASRSGSRGRDNEQFF. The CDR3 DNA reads TGTGCCAGCAGGTCCGGGTCTCGGGGGAGGGACAATGAGCAGTTCTTC.

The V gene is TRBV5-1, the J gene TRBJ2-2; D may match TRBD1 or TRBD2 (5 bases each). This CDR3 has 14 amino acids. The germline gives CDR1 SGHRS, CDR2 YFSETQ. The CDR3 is CGTRDLSRTGELFF. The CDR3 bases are TGCGGTACCCGGGACCTTAGTCGGACCGGGGAGCTGTTTTTT.

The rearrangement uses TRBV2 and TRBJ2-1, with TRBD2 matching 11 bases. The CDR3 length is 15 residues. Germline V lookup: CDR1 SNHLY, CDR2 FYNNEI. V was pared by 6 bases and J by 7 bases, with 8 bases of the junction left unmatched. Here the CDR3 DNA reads TGTGCCAGCAGCACATCACTAGCGGGGGAAAATGAGCAGTTCTTC. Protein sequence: CASSTSLAGENEQFF.

CDR3: CASSYWLRGTEAFF. DNA of the CDR3: TGTGCCAGCAGTTACTGGTTAAGGGGAACTGAAGCTTTCTTT. V usage is TRBV6-2 or TRBV6-3 and J usage is TRBJ1-1; D might be TRBD1 (5 bases). Germline V gene data show CDR1 as MNHEY and CDR2 as SVGEGT. V was clipped by 1 base and J by 5 bases, with 11 bases between them. There are 14 residues in the CDR3.

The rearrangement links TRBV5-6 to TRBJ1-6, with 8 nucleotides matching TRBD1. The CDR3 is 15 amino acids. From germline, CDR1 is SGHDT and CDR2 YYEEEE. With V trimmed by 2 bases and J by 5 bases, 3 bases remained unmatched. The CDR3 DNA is TGTGCCAGCAGCTTATTGGACAGGGATAATTCACCCCTCCACTTT. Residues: CASSLLDRDNSPLHF.

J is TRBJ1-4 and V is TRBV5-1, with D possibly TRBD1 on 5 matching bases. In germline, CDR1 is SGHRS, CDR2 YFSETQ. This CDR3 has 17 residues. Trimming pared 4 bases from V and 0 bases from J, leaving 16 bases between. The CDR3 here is CASSDPRDGTTNEKLFF. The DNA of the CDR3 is TGCGCCAGCAGCGATCCCCGGGACGGAACAACTAATGAAAAACTGTTTTTT.

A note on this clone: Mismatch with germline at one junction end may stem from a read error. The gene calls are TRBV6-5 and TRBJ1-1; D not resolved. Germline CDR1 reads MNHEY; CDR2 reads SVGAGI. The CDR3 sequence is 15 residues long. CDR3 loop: CAGSSLSRMNTEAFF. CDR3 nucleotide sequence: TGTGCCGGCAGTTCTTTGTCCAGAATGAACACTGAAGCTTTCTTT.

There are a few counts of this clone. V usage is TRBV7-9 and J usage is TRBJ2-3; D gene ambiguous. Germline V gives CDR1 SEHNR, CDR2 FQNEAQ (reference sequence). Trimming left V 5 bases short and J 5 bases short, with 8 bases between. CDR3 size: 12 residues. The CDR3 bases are TGTGCCAGCAGCCCCAGTAGAGATACGCAGTATTTT. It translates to CASSPSRDTQYF.

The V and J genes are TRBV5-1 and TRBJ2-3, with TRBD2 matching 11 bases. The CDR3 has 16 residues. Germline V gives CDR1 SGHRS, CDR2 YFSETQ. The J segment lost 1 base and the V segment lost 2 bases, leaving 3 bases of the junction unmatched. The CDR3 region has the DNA TGCGCCAGCAGCTTAGCGACTAGCGGGGGCACAGATACGCAGTATTTT. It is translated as CASSLATSGGTDTQYF.

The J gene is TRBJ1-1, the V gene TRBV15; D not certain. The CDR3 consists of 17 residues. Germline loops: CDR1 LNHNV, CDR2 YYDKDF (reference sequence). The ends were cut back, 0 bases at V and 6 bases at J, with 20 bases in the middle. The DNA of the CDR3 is TGTGCCACCAGCAGAGATCTTCGCGGCTCAACGGGCCCTGAAGCTTTCTTT. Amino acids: CATSRDLRGSTGPEAFF.

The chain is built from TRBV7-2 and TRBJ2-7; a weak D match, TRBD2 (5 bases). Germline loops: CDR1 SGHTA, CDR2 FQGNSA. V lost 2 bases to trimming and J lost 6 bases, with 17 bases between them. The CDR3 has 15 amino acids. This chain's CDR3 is CASSLTSVPTAEQYV. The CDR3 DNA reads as TGTGCCAGCAGCTTAACTAGTGTCCCTACCGCCGAGCAGTACGTC.

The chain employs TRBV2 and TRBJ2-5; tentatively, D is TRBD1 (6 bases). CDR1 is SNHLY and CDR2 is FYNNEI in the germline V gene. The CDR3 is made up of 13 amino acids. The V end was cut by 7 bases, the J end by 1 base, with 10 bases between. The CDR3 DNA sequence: TGTGCCAGCATCAGGGGTCTCCAAGAGACCCAGTACTTC. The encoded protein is CASIRGLQETQYF.

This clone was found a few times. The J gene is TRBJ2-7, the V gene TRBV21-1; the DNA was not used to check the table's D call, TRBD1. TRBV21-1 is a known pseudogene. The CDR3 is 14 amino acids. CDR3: CASSKVPRIPEQYV. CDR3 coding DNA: TGTGCCAGCAGCAAAGTTCCCAGGATTCCCGAGCAGTACGTC.

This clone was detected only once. CDR3 protein: CAISGTGGGNTEAFF. CDR3 bases: TGTGCCATCAGCGGGACAGGGGGGGGGAACACTGAAGCTTTCTTT. The V call is TRBV10-3, the J call TRBJ1-1; 11 bases are a match to TRBD1. Germline assignment: CDR1 ENHRY and CDR2 SYGVKD. The CDR3 has 15 residues. The J segment lost 1 base and the V segment lost 6 bases, leaving 4 bases of the junction unmatched.

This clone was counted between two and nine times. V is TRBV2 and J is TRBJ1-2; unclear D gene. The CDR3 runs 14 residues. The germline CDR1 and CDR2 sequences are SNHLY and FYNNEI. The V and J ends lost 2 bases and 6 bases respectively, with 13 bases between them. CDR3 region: CASSESRGRHGYTF. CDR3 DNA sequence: TGTGCCAGCAGTGAAAGCCGGGGAAGGCATGGCTACACCTTC.

The CDR3 region is CATSGGTGETQRNTQYF. The DNA for the CDR3 is TGTGCCACCAGTGGAGGGACAGGCGAGACTCAACGGAATACGCAGTATTTT. J is TRBJ2-3 and V is TRBV24-1, with 8 bases aligning to TRBD1. The CDR3 contains 17 residues. The trim removed 5 bases at V and 7 bases at J, leaving 16 bases unmatched. From germline, CDR1 is KGHDR and CDR2 SFDVKD.

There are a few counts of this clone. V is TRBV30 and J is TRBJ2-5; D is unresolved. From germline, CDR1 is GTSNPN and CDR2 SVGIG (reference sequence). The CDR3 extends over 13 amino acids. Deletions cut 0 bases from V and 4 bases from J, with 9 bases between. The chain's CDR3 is CAWSVTWGETQYF. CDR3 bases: TGTGCCTGGAGTGTAACGTGGGGAGAGACCCAGTACTTC.

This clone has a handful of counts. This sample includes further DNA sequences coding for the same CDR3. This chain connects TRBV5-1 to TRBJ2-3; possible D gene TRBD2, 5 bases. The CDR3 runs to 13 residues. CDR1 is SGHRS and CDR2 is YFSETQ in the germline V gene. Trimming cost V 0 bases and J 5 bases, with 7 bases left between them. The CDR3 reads CASSLAGEDTQYF. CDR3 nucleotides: TGCGCCAGCAGCTTGGCCGGGGAAGATACGCAGTATTTT.

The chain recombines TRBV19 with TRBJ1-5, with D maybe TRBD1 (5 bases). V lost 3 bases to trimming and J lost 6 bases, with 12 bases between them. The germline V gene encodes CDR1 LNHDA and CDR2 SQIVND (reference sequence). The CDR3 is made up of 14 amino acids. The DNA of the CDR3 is TGTGCCAGTAGTATCAGGAGGGGCGCTCAGCCCCAGCATTTT. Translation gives CASSIRRGAQPQHF.

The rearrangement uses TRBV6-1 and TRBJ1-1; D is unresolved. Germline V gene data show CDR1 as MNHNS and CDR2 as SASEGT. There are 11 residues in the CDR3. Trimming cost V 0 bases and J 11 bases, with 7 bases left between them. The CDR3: CASSEALRAFF. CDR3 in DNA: TGTGCCAGCAGTGAAGCGCTTCGGGCTTTCTTT.

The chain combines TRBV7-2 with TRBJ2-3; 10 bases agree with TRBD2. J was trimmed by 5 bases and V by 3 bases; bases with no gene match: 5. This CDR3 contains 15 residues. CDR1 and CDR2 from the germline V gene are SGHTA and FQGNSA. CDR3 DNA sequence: TGTGCCAGCAGCTTCGGGACTAGCGACGGAGATACGCAGTATTTT. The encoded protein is CASSFGTSDGDTQYF.

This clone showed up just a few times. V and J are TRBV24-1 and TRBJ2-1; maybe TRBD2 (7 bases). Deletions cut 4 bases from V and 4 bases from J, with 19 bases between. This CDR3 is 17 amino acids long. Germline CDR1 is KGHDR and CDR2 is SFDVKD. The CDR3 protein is CATSDQRQAGVYNEQFF. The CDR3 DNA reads TGTGCCACCAGTGACCAAAGACAGGCGGGAGTTTACAATGAGCAGTTCTTC.

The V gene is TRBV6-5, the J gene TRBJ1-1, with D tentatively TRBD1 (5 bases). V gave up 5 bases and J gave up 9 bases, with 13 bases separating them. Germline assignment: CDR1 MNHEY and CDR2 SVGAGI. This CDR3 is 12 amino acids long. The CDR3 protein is CASSPGARKAFF. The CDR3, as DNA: TGTGCCAGCAGTCCCGGGGCGCGTAAAGCTTTCTTT.